This entry lists 24 T cell receptor beta chains sequenced from one sample in a study of regulatory T cells in long-lasting Graves disease. Relying on iRepertoire HTBI primers and Arm-PCR of CDR3 regions, the team built TCR beta libraries. One entry per CDR3 protein results from TCRdb running MiXCR on the multiplex PCR reads. Among about 430,000 distinct CDR3 sequences listed, approximately 22% were seen once. Time point denoted: persistent/refractory GD, antithyroid drugs over 5 years with positive TRAb. Making the TCR library involved RNA that had been extracted from PBMCs. The sample here was peripheral blood mononuclear cells (PBMCs), taken when the disease was refractory, from a patient treated with antithyroid drugs. All receptors come from a female donor with Graves disease.

The V gene is TRBV9, the J gene TRBJ2-1; no clear D gene. V was clipped by 3 bases and J by 4 bases, with 14 bases between them. CDR1 is SGDLS, CDR2 YYNGEE, per germline. CDR3 size: 15 residues. In nucleotides, the CDR3 is TGTGCCAGCAGCGCTGGCCGGGCCCAATACAATGAGCAGTTCTTC. This sequence encodes CASSAGRAQYNEQFF.

The chain carries TRBV20-1 and TRBJ2-7; TRBD2 aligns across 10 bases. With 1 base clipped from V and 3 bases from J, the junction kept 9 bases outside the gene matches. This CDR3 has 16 residues. The germline V gene encodes CDR1 DFQATT and CDR2 SNEGSKA (reference sequence). CDR3 loop: CSARVELAGLSYEQYF. The CDR3, as DNA: TGCAGTGCTAGAGTAGAACTAGCGGGACTAAGCTACGAGCAGTACTTC.

V usage is TRBV10-3 and J usage is TRBJ2-6, with a weak D call TRBD1 (6 bases). V was cut by 3 bases and J by 2 bases, with 11 bases left in between. CDR1 is ENHRY, CDR2 SYGVKD, per germline. The CDR3 is 16 residues long. The CDR3 DNA reads TGTGCCATCAGTGATGGACAGCCTACTGGGGCCAACGTCCTGACTTTC. Residues: CAISDGQPTGANVLTF.

The table lists this clonotype with many counts. The CDR3 reads CASSLADETEAFF. The CDR3 DNA reads TGCGCCAGCAGCTTGGCTGATGAAACTGAAGCTTTCTTT. The chain uses TRBV5-1 and TRBJ1-1; D unresolved. CDR3 size: 13 residues. Between the trimmed V and J ends, which lost 0 bases and 5 bases, there was a span of 8 bases. The germline V gene has CDR1 SGHRS and CDR2 YFSETQ.

A remark on this clonotype: With a much larger clone just one base away, this may be a read error. The V call is TRBV7-9, the J call TRBJ2-5, with 8 nucleotides matching TRBD2. In germline, CDR1 is SEHNR, CDR2 FQNEAQ (reference sequence). CDR3 length: 15 residues. Written as DNA, the CDR3 is TGTGCCAGCAGCTCGAGCGGGAGCTACCAAGGGACCCAGTACTTC. Amino acids: CASSSSGSYQGTQYF.

Many counts were recorded for this clonotype. J is TRBJ2-5 and V is TRBV28; D gene unclear. Per germline, CDR1 MDHEN and CDR2 SYDVKM. The CDR3 runs 14 residues. The V and J ends lost 2 bases and 4 bases respectively, with 11 bases between them. The CDR3 region has the DNA TGTGCCAGCAGTTTAATTTCCTTCGGAGAGACCCAGTACTTC. Residues: CASSLISFGETQYF.

To note about this clonotype: The conserved closing phenylalanine or tryptophan is absent in this CDR3, likely reflecting a read error. The chain couples TRBV30 to TRBJ1-6, with D tentatively TRBD1 (6 bases). The CDR3 spans 14 residues. The germline V gene encodes CDR1 GTSNPN and CDR2 SVGIG (reference sequence). Trimming shortened V by 1 base and J by 7 bases, and 11 bases separated the two germline ends. The CDR3 nucleotides are TGTGCCTGGAGTGCTTGGGACATCAATTCACCCCTCCACTCT. As protein: CAWSAWDINSPLHS.

This clonotype was observed at least ten times. The J gene is TRBJ1-5, the V gene TRBV28, with 8 bases lining up with TRBD1. Per germline, CDR1 MDHEN and CDR2 SYDVKM. Germline trimming cut 3 bases from V and 6 bases from J; bases unmatched to any gene: 4. This CDR3 is built from 14 residues. The CDR3 region is CASSLTGEFQPQHF. The CDR3 region has the DNA TGTGCCAGCAGTTTGACAGGGGAGTTTCAGCCCCAGCATTTT.

This chain connects TRBV20-1 to TRBJ2-7; 11 positions agree with TRBD2. Germline-derived CDR1 and CDR2 are DFQATT and SNEGSKA (reference sequence). The junction had 10 bases not matched to a gene; V was cut back by 5 bases and J by 1 base. The CDR3 totals 16 residues. Written as DNA, the CDR3 is TGCAGTGCTCTAAATAGCGGGAGGGCCGGTTCCTACGAGCAGTACTTC. This encodes CSALNSGRAGSYEQYF.

V usage is TRBV5-1 and J usage is TRBJ2-3; 10 bases match TRBD1. The trim removed 1 base at V and 4 bases at J, leaving 6 bases unmatched. The CDR3 runs 16 residues. The V gene's germline CDR1 is SGHRS and CDR2 YFSETQ. This CDR3 is CASSLSVTGGPDTQYF. In nucleotides, the CDR3 is TGCGCCAGCAGCTTGTCCGTGACAGGGGGCCCAGATACGCAGTATTTT.

This clonotype was detected many times. The rearrangement joins TRBV11-1 to TRBJ1-2; 9 bases line up with TRBD1. Germline V lookup: CDR1 SGHAT, CDR2 FQDESV (reference sequence). The CDR3 covers 14 residues. With V trimmed by 7 bases and J by 3 bases, 6 bases remained unmatched. The CDR3 bases are TGTGCCAGCACCCCATGGGACAGGGACTATGGCTACACCTTC. It yields the protein CASTPWDRDYGYTF. Full variable domain (rest looked up from reference TRBV11-1 and TRBJ1-2): EAEVAQSPRYKITEKSQAVAFWCDPISGHATLYWYRQILGQGPELLVQFQDESVVDDSQLPKDRFSAERLKGVDSTLKIQPAELGDSAMYLCASTPWDRDYGYTFGSGTRLTVV.

This clonotype has only a few counts. The J gene is TRBJ1-1, the V gene TRBV29-1; the D gene is possibly TRBD1 (5 bases). This CDR3 comprises 12 residues. Trimming removed 1 base at V and 5 bases at J, with 8 bases between. CDR1 is SQVTM, CDR2 ANQGSEA, per germline. The CDR3 DNA sequence: TGCAGCGTTGAAGCGGGGGGGACTGAAGCTTTCTTT. Translated: CSVEAGGTEAFF.

This chain connects TRBV27 to TRBJ1-2; D may be TRBD1 (6 bases). Germline-derived CDR1 and CDR2 are MNHEY and SMNVEV (reference sequence). The CDR3 consists of 16 residues. V was shortened by 0 bases and J by 2 bases, with 13 bases between the two germline ends. The CDR3 DNA reads as TGTGCCAGCAGTTTATCACAGGGTTCTTCCAACTATGGCTACACCTTC. Protein product: CASSLSQGSSNYGYTF.

The rearrangement joins TRBV20-1 to TRBJ2-7; possible D gene TRBD2, 6 bases. In germline, CDR1 is DFQATT, CDR2 SNEGSKA (reference sequence). Trimming left V 6 bases short and J 6 bases short, with 24 bases between. The CDR3 has 15 residues. In nucleotides, the CDR3 is TGCAGTGCCCCCGGGGGTGGGGTGTTATGGCGCGAGCAGTACTTC. Its protein is CSAPGGGVLWREQYF.

This clonotype has at least ten counts. CDR3 bases: TGTGCCAGCAGCCCCTCGGTAGAACAGCCCCAGCATTTT. This codes for CASSPSVEQPQHF. V and J are TRBV6-1 and TRBJ1-5; unclear D gene. CDR1 and CDR2 (germline): MNHNS, SASEGT. V lost 6 bases, J lost 7 bases, and 13 bases lay in between. The CDR3 runs 13 residues.

The rearrangement links TRBV4-1 to TRBJ2-5, with 7 bases aligning to TRBD1. CDR1 is MGHRA and CDR2 is YSYEKL in the germline V gene. The CDR3 consists of 15 residues. V lost 0 bases, J lost 5 bases, and 6 bases stayed unmatched. The CDR3, as DNA: TGCGCCAGCAGCCAAGAAGGGATCAGGGGGGAGACCCAGTACTTC. Amino acids: CASSQEGIRGETQYF.

This clonotype was recorded at least ten times. The chain couples TRBV7-9 to TRBJ2-5, with D perhaps matching TRBD1 (5 bases). V was cut by 5 bases and J by 2 bases, with 15 bases left in between. From germline, CDR1 is SEHNR and CDR2 FQNEAQ (reference sequence). The CDR3 is 15 residues long. The CDR3 sequence is CASSDGPGRQETQYF. The DNA of the CDR3 is TGTGCCAGCAGCGATGGGCCAGGGCGACAAGAGACCCAGTACTTC.

This clonotype was recorded many times. The chain combines TRBV27 with TRBJ2-5, with D possibly called TRBD1 or TRBD2 (5 bases each). Trimming stripped 5 bases from V and 5 bases from J, with 12 bases between. The CDR3 runs to 13 residues. From germline, CDR1 is MNHEY and CDR2 SMNVEV (reference sequence). The CDR3 loop is CASSGGLTETQYF. The DNA of the CDR3 is TGTGCCAGCAGTGGGGGATTGACGGAGACCCAGTACTTC.

The chain joins TRBV6-4 to TRBJ2-5; TRBD2 might be the D (6 bases). The CDR3 has 15 residues. Trimming cost V 8 bases and J 1 base, with 17 bases left between them. The germline V gene has CDR1 MRHNA and CDR2 SNTAGT. CDR3 in amino acids: CASPTLAGIQETQYF. Written as DNA, the CDR3 is TGTGCCAGCCCCACTCTTGCGGGGATCCAAGAGACCCAGTACTTC.

To note about this clonotype: This clone may be a read error of a much larger clone one base away. This sequence joins TRBV28 and TRBJ1-4; no firm D call. The germline V gene has CDR1 MDHEN and CDR2 SYDVKM. Trimming took 4 bases from V and 12 from J, leaving 12 bases between them. CDR3 size: 12 residues. The DNA of the CDR3 is TGTGCCAGCAGTTCGATAAGCCGGGAACTGTTTTTT. It is translated as CASSSISRELFF.

The chain recombines TRBV28 with TRBJ2-1; the D call may be TRBD1 or TRBD2 (5 bases each). In germline, CDR1 is MDHEN, CDR2 SYDVKM. This CDR3 is 15 amino acids long. With 5 bases removed from V and 0 bases from J, the gap between germline ends came to 11 bases. Here the CDR3 reads CASSRQRTSYNEQFF. In DNA, the CDR3 is TGTGCCAGCAGTAGACAGCGGACCTCCTACAATGAGCAGTTCTTC. Full variable domain (remainder filled in from reference TRBV28 and TRBJ2-1): DVKVTQSSRYLVKRTGEKVFLECVQDMDHENMFWYRQDPGLGLRLIYFSYDVKMKEKGDIPEGYSVSREKKERFSLILESASTNQTSMYLCASSRQRTSYNEQFFGPGTRLTVL.

The V and J genes are TRBV20-1 and TRBJ2-1; D not resolved. Trimming shortened V by 5 bases and J by 3 bases, and 11 bases separated the two germline ends. Germline V gives CDR1 DFQATT, CDR2 SNEGSKA (reference sequence). The length of the CDR3 is 13 residues. CDR3 in amino acids: CSAPQDSYNEQFF. The CDR3 region has the DNA TGCAGTGCTCCCCAAGATAGCTACAATGAGCAGTTCTTC.

The CDR3 reads CASSATGTPNTEAFF. The CDR3 coding sequence is TGTGCCAGCAGCGCCACCGGGACACCGAACACTGAAGCTTTCTTT. V and J are TRBV5-8 and TRBJ1-1; D may be TRBD1 (6 bases). V was pared by 4 bases and J by 1 base, with 14 bases between. The CDR3 loop spans 15 amino acids. Per germline, CDR1 SGHTS and CDR2 YDEGEE.

This clonotype was observed many times. The DNA of the CDR3 is TGTGCCAGCAGTGATTTGAGGGGGCTGGGAGAGACCCAGTACTTC. It translates to CASSDLRGLGETQYF. The rearrangement links TRBV6-2 or TRBV6-3 to TRBJ2-5, with 7 nucleotides matching TRBD1. The ends lost 5 bases at V and 4 bases at J; junction bases unmatched: 10. The CDR3 is 15 amino acids. Germline CDR1 and CDR2: MNHEY and SVGEGT.